The rows below give T cell receptor beta chains drawn from one sample of a study of OX40 agonist ivuxolimab in advanced cancers. TCRdb's copy holds only in-frame clones and misses some; the assay was immunoSEQ multiplex PCR. The profile shows tens of thousands of clones, about 88% of them singletons. Sequenced material: CD4+ or CD8+ T cells sorted from blood, taken in a trial of the OX40 agonist ivuxolimab. Receptors were obtained from an adult with an advanced solid tumor such as melanoma, head and neck, liver or kidney cancer. Both conserved end residues are part of each CDR3. D genes are given only for firm matches. Where a row states a size, it is once, few, many or the class of an expanded clone; other rows omit it.

>TRBV21-1|13|TRBJ1-4|.|.
CASSKTGGEKLFF
TGTGCCAGCAGCAAGACAGGCGGGGAAAAACTGTTTTTT
>TRBV23-1|18|TRBJ2-7|.|.
CASVFVNRRRNGDYEQYF
TGCGCCAGCGTCTTCGTAAATCGCCGCAGAAACGGGGACTACGAGCAGTACTTC
>TRBV11-3|14|TRBJ2-3|.|.
CASSSFLTADTQYF
TGTGCCAGCAGCTCCTTCCTAACGGCAGATACGCAGTATTTT
>TRBV7-9|12|TRBJ2-5|.|.
CASSFVIETQYF
TGTGCCAGCAGCTTTGTCATAGAGACCCAGTACTTC
>TRBV5-6|16|TRBJ2-1|.|.
CASSSLLGGLFNEQFF
TGTGCCAGCAGCTCCTTACTTGGGGGGTTGTTCAATGAGCAGTTCTTC
>TRBV5-4|14|TRBJ2-1|TRBD2|.
CASSSWTRPGEQFF
TGTGCCAGCAGCTCCTGGACTAGGCCGGGTGAGCAGTTCTTC
>TRBV29-1|14|TRBJ2-7|TRBD2|.
CSVGYRLASYEQYF
TGCAGCGTTGGTTATAGACTAGCATCCTACGAGCAGTACTTC
>TRBV7-8|18|TRBJ1-3|.|.
CASSLERFWRSSGNTIYF
TGTGCCAGCAGCTTAGAGCGCTTTTGGCGAAGCTCTGGAAACACCATATATTTT
>TRBV7-3|14|TRBJ2-5|.|once
CASSLTDFQETQYF
TGTGCCAGCAGCTTAACGGACTTTCAAGAGACCCAGTACTTC
>TRBV11-2|17|TRBJ2-3|TRBD1|.
CASSLDPGTGRPDTQYF
TGTGCCAGCAGCTTAGATCCAGGGACAGGCCGTCCAGATACGCAGTATTTT
>TRBV4-2|14|TRBJ2-3|TRBD2|.
CASSARGGTDTQYF
TGTGCCAGCAGCGCCCGGGGGGGCACAGATACGCAGTATTTT
>TRBV2|17|TRBJ2-1|TRBD2|.
CASGPPRLLAEANEQFF
TGTGCCAGCGGCCCCCCCCGCCTACTAGCGGAGGCCAATGAGCAGTTCTTC
>TRBV7-2|15|TRBJ2-5|.|once
CASRLERVVQETQYF
TGTGCCAGCAGATTGGAAAGGGTCGTTCAAGAGACCCAGTACTTC
>TRBV29-1|14|TRBJ2-3|.|.
CSVEEGTSPDTQYF
TGCAGCGTTGAAGAGGGAACTAGCCCGGATACGCAGTATTTT
>TRBV7-3|18|TRBJ1-1|TRBD1|.
CASSPIPMRTGVNTEAFF
TGTGCCAGCAGCCCTATTCCGATGAGGACAGGGGTAAACACTGAAGCTTTCTTT
>TRBV5-1|15|TRBJ1-2|TRBD1|once
CASSRGQVVSDGYTF
TGCGCCAGCAGCCGGGGACAGGTTGTATCTGATGGCTACACCTTC
>TRBV11-2|14|TRBJ2-3|.|.
CASSLSRGTDTQYF
TGTGCCAGCAGCTTATCCAGGGGCACAGATACGCAGTATTTT
>TRBV18|12|TRBJ1-1|.|.
CASHEGKPQAFF
TGTGCCAGCCACGAGGGGAAGCCGCAGGCTTTCTTT
>TRBV30|10|TRBJ1-2|.|.
CAWRRGGYTF
TGTGCCTGGAGACGAGGGGGCTACACCTTC
>TRBV7-6|14|TRBJ1-4|.|.
CASSLAQFNEKLFF
TGTGCCAGCAGCTTAGCACAGTTTAATGAAAAACTGTTTTTT
>TRBV28|15|TRBJ1-5|.|.
CASSLTGYSNQPQHF
TGTGCCAGCAGTTTAACAGGTTATAGCAATCAGCCCCAGCATTTT
>TRBV2|15|TRBJ2-3|TRBD2|.
CASSATSVRADTQYF
TGTGCCAGCAGCGCCACTAGCGTCCGTGCGGATACGCAGTATTTT
>TRBV5-1|15|TRBJ2-3|TRBD2|.
CASSLTGTSGDTQYF
TGCGCCAGCAGCTTGACTGGGACTAGCGGAGATACGCAGTATTTT
>TRBV28|11|TRBJ1-5|.|.
CASSINQPQHF
TGTGCCAGCAGCATCAATCAGCCCCAGCATTTT
>TRBV7-9|15|TRBJ2-7|.|.
CASSPGQLSSYEQYF
TGTGCCAGCAGTCCCGGACAGTTAAGCTCCTACGAGCAGTACTTC
>TRBV7-2|15|TRBJ2-1|TRBD2|few
CASSAQAGDLDEQFF
TGTGCCAGCAGCGCCCAAGCGGGAGATTTAGATGAGCAGTTCTTC
>TRBV4-3|14|TRBJ2-7|.|.
CASSQDPGVYEQYF
TGCGCCAGCAGCCAAGATCCGGGAGTTTACGAGCAGTACTTC
>TRBV2|14|TRBJ2-7|TRBD1|.
CASKRGQHTYEQYF
TGTGCCAGCAAACGGGGACAGCATACCTACGAGCAGTACTTC
>TRBV7-6|16|TRBJ2-3|.|.
CASSLKTASSTDTQYF
TGTGCCAGCAGCTTGAAAACAGCGTCGAGCACAGATACGCAGTATTTT
>TRBV2|12|TRBJ1-1|.|.
CASHRRDTEAFF
TGTGCCAGCCACAGGAGGGACACTGAAGCTTTCTTT
>TRBV7-9|15|TRBJ2-7|TRBD1|medium-sized
CASSSRDRVSYEQYF
TGTGCCAGCAGCTCCCGGGACAGGGTCTCCTACGAGCAGTACTTC
>TRBV7-9|13|TRBJ1-5|.|.
CASSLDENQPQHF
TGTGCCAGCAGCTTAGACGAGAATCAGCCCCAGCATTTT
>TRBV7-2|14|TRBJ2-2|.|.
CASSLGGNTGELFF
TGTGCCAGCAGCTTAGGAGGGAACACCGGGGAGCTGTTTTTT
>TRBV5-6|13|TRBJ1-2|.|.
CASRLIANYGYTF
TGTGCCAGCAGGCTGATAGCTAACTATGGCTACACCTTC
>TRBV2|13|TRBJ2-7|.|.
CASRPNRAYEQYF
TGTGCCAGCAGGCCCAATAGGGCCTACGAGCAGTACTTC
>TRBV5-1|18|TRBJ1-6|TRBD1|.
CASSAGQASRSYNSPLHF
TGCGCCAGCAGCGCTGGACAGGCTTCGCGCTCCTATAATTCACCCCTCCACTTT
>TRBV2|13|TRBJ1-2|.|.
CASVLTRPGGYTF
TGTGCCAGCGTCTTAACTCGGCCGGGAGGCTACACCTTC
>TRBV21-1|21|TRBJ2-1|.|.
CASSKVGGISLAGWIYNEQFF
TGTGCCAGCAGCAAAGTTGGGGGGATATCCTTGGCGGGATGGATATACAATGAGCAGTTCTTC
>TRBV7-9|13|TRBJ1-1|.|.
CASSLIRPTEAFF
TGTGCCAGCAGCTTAATACGACCCACTGAAGCTTTCTTT
>TRBV12-5|13|TRBJ1-2|.|.
CASGSSLNYGYTF
TGTGCTAGTGGTTCCAGCCTTAACTATGGCTACACCTTC
>TRBV10-3|15|TRBJ2-1|TRBD2|.
CAISASGISYNEQFF
TGTGCCATCAGTGCTAGCGGGATTTCCTACAATGAGCAGTTCTTC
>TRBV29-1|11|TRBJ2-1|TRBD1|.
CSVRQGNEQFF
TGCAGCGTACGACAGGGGAATGAGCAGTTCTTC
>TRBV7-2|12|TRBJ2-1|TRBD2|.
CASSLGPGLAIF
TGTGCCAGCAGCTTAGGGCCGGGACTAGCCATCTTC
>TRBV15|14|TRBJ1-1|.|.
CATSRDELNTEAFF
TGTGCCACCAGCAGAGATGAGTTGAACACTGAAGCTTTCTTT
>TRBV28|15|TRBJ2-5|TRBD2|.
CASRPSGRTQETQYF
TGTGCCAGCAGGCCTAGCGGGAGGACCCAAGAGACCCAGTACTTC
>TRBV7-9|17|TRBJ2-3|TRBD2|.
CASSLWTSGLGTDTQYF
TGTGCCAGCAGCTTATGGACTAGCGGCCTTGGCACAGATACGCAGTATTTT
>TRBV2|13|TRBJ1-2|.|few
CASSDWRVRGYTF
TGTGCCAGCAGTGATTGGAGGGTACGAGGCTACACCTTC
>TRBV5-6|16|TRBJ2-7|.|.
CASSFRWGRSSYEQYF
TGTGCCAGCAGCTTTAGGTGGGGCAGGAGCTCCTACGAGCAGTACTTC
>TRBV9|16|TRBJ2-2|.|.
CASSVVATGNTGELFF
TGTGCCAGCAGCGTAGTCGCGACAGGGAACACCGGGGAGCTGTTTTTT
>TRBV2|14|TRBJ2-7|.|.
CASSENQWRGEQYF
TGTGCCAGCAGTGAGAACCAGTGGAGGGGGGAGCAGTACTTC
>TRBV2|13|TRBJ2-7|TRBD1|.
CASQTGGLDEQYF
TGTGCCAGCCAGACAGGGGGCCTCGACGAGCAGTACTTC